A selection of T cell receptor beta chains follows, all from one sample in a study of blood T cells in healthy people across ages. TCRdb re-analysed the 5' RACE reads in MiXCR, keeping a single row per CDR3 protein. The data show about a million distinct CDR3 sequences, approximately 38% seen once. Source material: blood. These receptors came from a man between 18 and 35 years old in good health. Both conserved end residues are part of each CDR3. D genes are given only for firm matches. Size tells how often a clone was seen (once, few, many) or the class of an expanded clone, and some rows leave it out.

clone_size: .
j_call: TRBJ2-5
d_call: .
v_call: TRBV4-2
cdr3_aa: CASSQSVRGEQYF
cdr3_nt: TGTGCCAGCAGCCAAAGCGTCAGAGGTGAGCAGTACTTC

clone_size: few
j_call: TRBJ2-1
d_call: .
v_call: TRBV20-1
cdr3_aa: CRAWAADHNEQFF
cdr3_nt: TGCAGGGCGTGGGCAGCGGACCACAATGAGCAGTTCTTC

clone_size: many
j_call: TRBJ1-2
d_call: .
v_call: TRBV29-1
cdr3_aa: CSAIDGSNYGYTF
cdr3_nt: TGCAGCGCCATAGACGGATCTAACTATGGCTACACCTTC

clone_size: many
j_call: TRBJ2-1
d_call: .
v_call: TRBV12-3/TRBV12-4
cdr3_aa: CASRDFTYNEQFF
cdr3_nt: TGTGCCAGCCGGGACTTCACCTACAATGAGCAGTTCTTC

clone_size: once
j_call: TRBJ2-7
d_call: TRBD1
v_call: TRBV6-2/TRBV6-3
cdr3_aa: CASSGPWDRGSYEQYF
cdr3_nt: TGTGCCAGCAGTGGTCCCTGGGACAGGGGAAGTTACGAGCAGTACTTC

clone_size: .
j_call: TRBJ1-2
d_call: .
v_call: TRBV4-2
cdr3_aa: CASSQTDDYGYTF
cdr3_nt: TGTGCCAGCAGCCAAACGGATGACTATGGCTACACCTTC

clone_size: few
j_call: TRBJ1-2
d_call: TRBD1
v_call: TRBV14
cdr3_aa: CASSRADRIYGYTF
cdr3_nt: TGTGCCAGCAGCCGTGCGGACAGGATCTATGGCTACACCTTC

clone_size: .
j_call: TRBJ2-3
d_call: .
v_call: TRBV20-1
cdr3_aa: CSARDLAGTADTRYF
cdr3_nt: TGCAGTGCTAGAGATCTGGCGGGGACCGCAGATACGCGGTATTTT

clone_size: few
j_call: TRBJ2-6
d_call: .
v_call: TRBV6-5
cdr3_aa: CASSYGLGKPGANVLTF
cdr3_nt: TGTGCCAGCAGTTACGGGCTAGGAAAACCTGGGGCCAACGTCCTGACTTTC

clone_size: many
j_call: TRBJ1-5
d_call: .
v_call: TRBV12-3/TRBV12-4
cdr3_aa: CATRTETSSNQPQHF
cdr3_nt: TGTGCCACCCGGACGGAGACCTCTAGCAATCAGCCCCAGCATTTT

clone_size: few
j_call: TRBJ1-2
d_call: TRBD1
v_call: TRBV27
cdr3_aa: CASSPQDRGLSYGYTF
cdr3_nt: TGTGCCAGCAGTCCGCAGGACAGGGGGCTTTCGTATGGCTACACCTTC

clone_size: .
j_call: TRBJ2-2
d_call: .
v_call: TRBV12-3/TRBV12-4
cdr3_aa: CASRVGTGELFF
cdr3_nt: TGTGCCAGCAGAGTAGGCACCGGGGAGCTGTTTTTT

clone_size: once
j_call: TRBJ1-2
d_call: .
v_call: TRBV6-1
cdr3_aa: CASSEGSLLGGYTF
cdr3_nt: TGTGCCAGCAGTGAGGGGTCCTTATTAGGTGGCTACACCTTC

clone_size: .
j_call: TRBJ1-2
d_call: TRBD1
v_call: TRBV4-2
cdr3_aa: CASSQGDRETNYGYTF
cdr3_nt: TGTGCCAGCAGCCAAGGGGACAGGGAGACTAACTATGGCTACACCTTC

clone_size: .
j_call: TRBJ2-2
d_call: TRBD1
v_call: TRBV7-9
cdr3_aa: CASSLGPGQGAGELFF
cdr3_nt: TGTGCCAGCAGCTTAGGCCCCGGACAGGGGGCCGGGGAGCTGTTTTTT

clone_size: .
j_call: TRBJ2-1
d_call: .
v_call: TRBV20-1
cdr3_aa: CSARVAPLREQFF
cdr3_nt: TGCAGTGCTAGAGTGGCACCCCTGCGAGAGCAGTTCTTC

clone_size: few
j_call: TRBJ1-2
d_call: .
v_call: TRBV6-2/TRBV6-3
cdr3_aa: CASSYPGTPSDGYTF
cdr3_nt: TGTGCCAGCAGTTACCCCGGGACACCCAGCGATGGCTACACCTTC

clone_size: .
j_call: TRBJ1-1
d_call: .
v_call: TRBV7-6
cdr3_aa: CASSLGPGRKDTEAFF
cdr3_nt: TGTGCCAGCAGCTTAGGGCCGGGAAGAAAGGACACTGAAGCTTTCTTT

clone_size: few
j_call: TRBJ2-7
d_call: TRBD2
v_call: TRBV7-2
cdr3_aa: CASSLRLAGVETATYEQYF
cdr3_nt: TGTGCCAGCAGCCTAAGACTAGCGGGAGTCGAAACCGCCACCTACGAGCAGTACTTC

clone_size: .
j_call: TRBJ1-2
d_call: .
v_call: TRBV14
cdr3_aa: CASSPNVALSYGYTF
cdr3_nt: TGTGCCAGCAGCCCCAACGTTGCCTTATCCTATGGCTACACCTTC

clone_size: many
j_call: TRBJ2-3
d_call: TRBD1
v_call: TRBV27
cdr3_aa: CASSSPQGATDTQYF
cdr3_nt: TGTGCCAGCAGTTCCCCTCAGGGGGCTACAGATACGCAGTATTTT

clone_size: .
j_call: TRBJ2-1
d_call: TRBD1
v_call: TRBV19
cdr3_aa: CASSMGQGASYNEQFF
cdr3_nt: TGTGCCAGTAGTATGGGCCAGGGGGCCTCCTACAATGAGCAGTTCTTC

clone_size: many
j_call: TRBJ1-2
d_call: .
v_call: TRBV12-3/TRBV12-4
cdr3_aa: CASSSAGVNYGYTF
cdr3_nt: TGTGCCAGCAGTTCCGCCGGGGTCAACTATGGCTACACCTTC

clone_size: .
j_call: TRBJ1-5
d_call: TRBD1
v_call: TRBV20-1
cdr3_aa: CSARDLRTGDSNQPQHF
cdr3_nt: TGCAGTGCTAGAGATCTAAGGACAGGGGATAGCAATCAGCCCCAGCATTTT

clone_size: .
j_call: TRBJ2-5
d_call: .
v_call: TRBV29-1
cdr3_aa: CSVEPVGYQETQYF
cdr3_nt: TGCAGCGTTGAACCGGTAGGATACCAAGAGACCCAGTACTTC

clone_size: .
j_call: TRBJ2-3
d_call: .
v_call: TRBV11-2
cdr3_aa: CASSNFGADTQYF
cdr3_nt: TGTGCCAGCAGTAATTTCGGAGCAGATACGCAGTATTTT

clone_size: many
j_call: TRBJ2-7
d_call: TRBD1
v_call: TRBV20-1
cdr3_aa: CSARKRDRAFENPGPWDEQYF
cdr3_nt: TGCAGTGCTAGGAAGAGGGACAGGGCTTTCGAGAACCCTGGACCCTGGGACGAGCAGTACTTC

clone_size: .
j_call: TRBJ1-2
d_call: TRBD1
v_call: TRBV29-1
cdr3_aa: CSVAQGQDYGYTF
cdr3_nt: TGCAGCGTAGCCCAGGGACAGGACTATGGCTACACCTTC

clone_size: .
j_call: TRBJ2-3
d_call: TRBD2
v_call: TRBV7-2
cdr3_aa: CASSFRLAGGTDTQYF
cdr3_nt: TGTGCCAGCAGCTTTAGACTAGCGGGGGGTACAGATACGCAGTATTTT

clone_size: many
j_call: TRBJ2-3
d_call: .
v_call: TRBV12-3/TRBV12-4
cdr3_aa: CASSRTTDTQYF
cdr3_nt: TGTGCCAGCAGCCGAACCACAGATACGCAGTATTTT

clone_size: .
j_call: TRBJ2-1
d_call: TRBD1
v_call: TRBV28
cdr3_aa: CASIRDRGLDEQFF
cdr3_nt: TGTGCCAGCATCCGTGACAGGGGGTTGGATGAGCAGTTCTTC

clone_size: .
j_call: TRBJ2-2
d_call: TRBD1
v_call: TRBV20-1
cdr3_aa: CSARGGTGLNTGELFF
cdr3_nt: TGCAGTGCCCGGGGCGGGACAGGGCTGAACACCGGGGAGCTGTTTTTT

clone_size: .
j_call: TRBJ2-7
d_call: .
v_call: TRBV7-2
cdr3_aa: CASSFGGAPEQYF
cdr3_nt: TGTGCCAGCAGCTTCGGTGGGGCCCCCGAGCAGTACTTC

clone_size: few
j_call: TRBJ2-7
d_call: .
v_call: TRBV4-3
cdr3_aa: CASSQEWDGFSYEQYF
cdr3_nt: TGCGCCAGCAGCCAAGAGTGGGACGGGTTTTCCTACGAGCAGTACTTC

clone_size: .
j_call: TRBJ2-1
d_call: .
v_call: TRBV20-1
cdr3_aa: CSARDVGLVLGEQFF
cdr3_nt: TGCAGTGCTAGAGATGTTGGGCTAGTCCTCGGTGAGCAGTTCTTC

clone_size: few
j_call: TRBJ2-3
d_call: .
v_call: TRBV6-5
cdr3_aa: CASSSRSDTQYF
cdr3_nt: TGTGCCAGCAGTTCCCGGTCCGATACGCAGTATTTT

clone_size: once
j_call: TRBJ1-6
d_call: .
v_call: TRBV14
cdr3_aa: CASSQDSTNSPLHF
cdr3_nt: TGTGCCAGCAGCCAAGACTCGACAAATTCACCCCTCCACTTT

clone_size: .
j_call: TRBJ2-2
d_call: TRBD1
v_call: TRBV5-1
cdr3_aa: CASSSDRGYTGELFF
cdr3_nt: TGCGCCAGCAGCTCGGACAGGGGCTACACCGGGGAGCTGTTTTTT

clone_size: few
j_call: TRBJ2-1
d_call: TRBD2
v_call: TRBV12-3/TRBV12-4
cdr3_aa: CASSRRLANEQFF
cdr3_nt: TGTGCCAGCAGTAGAAGACTAGCAAATGAGCAGTTCTTC

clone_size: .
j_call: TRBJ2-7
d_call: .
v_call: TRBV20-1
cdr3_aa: CSAREGLSSYEQYF
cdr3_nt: TGCAGTGCTAGAGAGGGCCTATCTTCCTACGAGCAGTACTTC

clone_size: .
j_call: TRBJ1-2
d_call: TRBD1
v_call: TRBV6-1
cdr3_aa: CASSRDSLYDGYTF
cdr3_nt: TGTGCCAGCAGTCGGGACAGCCTCTACGATGGCTACACCTTC

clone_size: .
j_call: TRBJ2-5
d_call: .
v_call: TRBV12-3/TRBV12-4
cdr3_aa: CASSPSTRGSQETQYF
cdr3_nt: TGTGCCAGCAGCCCTTCCACCCGGGGCTCACAAGAGACCCAGTACTTC

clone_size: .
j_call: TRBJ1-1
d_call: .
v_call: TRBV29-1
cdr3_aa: CSVEDQRNTEAFF
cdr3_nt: TGCAGCGTTGAAGATCAAAGGAACACTGAAGCTTTCTTT

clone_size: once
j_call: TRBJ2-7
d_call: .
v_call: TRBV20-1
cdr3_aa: CSARRGDYEQYF
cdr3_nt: TGCAGTGCTAGACGCGGGGACTACGAGCAGTACTTC

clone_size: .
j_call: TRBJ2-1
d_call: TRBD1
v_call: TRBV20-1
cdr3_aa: CSARVRDRSSYNEQFF
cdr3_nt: TGCAGTGCTAGAGTTAGGGACAGGAGCTCCTACAATGAGCAGTTCTTC

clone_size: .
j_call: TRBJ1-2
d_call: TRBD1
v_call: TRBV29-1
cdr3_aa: CSDRTGQGIEYGYTF
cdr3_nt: TGCAGCGATAGAACCGGACAGGGGATCGAATATGGCTACACCTTC

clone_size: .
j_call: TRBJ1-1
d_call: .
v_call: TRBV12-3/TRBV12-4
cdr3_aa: CASRGPPRLAPFF
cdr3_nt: TGTGCCAGCAGGGGACCCCCGCGATTGGCGCCTTTCTTT

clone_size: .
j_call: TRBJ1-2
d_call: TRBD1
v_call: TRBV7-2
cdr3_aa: CASNKGQDYGYTF
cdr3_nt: TGTGCCAGCAACAAGGGACAGGACTATGGCTACACCTTC

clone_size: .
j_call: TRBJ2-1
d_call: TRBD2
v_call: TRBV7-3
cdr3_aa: CASSLYSTSGWDEQFF
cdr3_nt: TGTGCCAGCAGCTTATATTCGACTAGCGGGTGGGATGAGCAGTTCTTC

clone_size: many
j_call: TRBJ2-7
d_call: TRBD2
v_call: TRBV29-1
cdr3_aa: CSVVSGGTYEQYF
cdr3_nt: TGCAGCGTTGTGTCGGGGGGAACCTACGAGCAGTACTTC

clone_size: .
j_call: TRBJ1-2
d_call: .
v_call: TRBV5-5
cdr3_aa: CASSLAVSNYGYTF
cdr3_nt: TGTGCCAGCAGCTTGGCAGTATCGAACTATGGCTACACCTTC

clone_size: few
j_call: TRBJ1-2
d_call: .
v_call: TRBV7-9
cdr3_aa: CASSRRSRSDSSVGYGYTF
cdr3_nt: TGTGCCAGCAGCCGTCGAAGCAGATCTGACAGCAGTGTAGGCTATGGCTACACCTTC

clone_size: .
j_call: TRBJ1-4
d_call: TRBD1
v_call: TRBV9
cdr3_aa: CASSASTGNNEKLFF
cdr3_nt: TGTGCCAGCAGCGCTTCGACAGGGAACAATGAAAAACTGTTTTTT

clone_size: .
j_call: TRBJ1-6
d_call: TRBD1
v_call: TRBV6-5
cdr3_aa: CASTRGQANSPLHF
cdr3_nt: TGTGCCAGCACCAGGGGACAGGCTAATTCACCCCTCCACTTT

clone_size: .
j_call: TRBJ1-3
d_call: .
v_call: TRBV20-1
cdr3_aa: CSAFAGVGNTIYF
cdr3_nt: TGCAGTGCCTTCGCAGGAGTTGGAAACACCATATATTTT